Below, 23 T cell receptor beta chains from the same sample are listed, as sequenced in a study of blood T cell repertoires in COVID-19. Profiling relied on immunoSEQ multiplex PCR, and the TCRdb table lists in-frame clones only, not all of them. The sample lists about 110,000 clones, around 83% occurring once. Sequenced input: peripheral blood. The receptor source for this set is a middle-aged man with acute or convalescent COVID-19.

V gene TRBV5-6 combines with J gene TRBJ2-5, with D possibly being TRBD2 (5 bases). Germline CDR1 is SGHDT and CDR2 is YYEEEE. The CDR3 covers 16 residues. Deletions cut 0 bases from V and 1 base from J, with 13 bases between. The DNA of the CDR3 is TGTGCCAGCAGCTTGGAGTTAGCGCCTTCCCAAGAGACCCAGTACTTC. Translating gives CASSLELAPSQETQYF.

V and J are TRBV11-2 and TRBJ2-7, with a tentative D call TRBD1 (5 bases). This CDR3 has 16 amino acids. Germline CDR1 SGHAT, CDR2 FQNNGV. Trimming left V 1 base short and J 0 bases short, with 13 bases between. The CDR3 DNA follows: TGTGCCAGCAGCTTAGGTGGGGCCCCTGACTCCTACGAGCAGTACTTC. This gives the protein CASSLGGAPDSYEQYF.

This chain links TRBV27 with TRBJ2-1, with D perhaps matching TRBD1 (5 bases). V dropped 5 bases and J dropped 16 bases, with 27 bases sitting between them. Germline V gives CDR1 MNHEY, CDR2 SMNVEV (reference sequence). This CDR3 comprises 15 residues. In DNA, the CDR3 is TGTGCCAGCAGTCCCCAACGCCCGGATACAGGTTTGAACTTCTTC. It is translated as CASSPQRPDTGLNFF.

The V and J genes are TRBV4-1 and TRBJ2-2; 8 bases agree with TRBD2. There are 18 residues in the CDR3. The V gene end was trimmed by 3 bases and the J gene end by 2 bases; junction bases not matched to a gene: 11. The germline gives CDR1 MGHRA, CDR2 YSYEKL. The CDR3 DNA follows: TGCGCCAGCAGCCACCCAGAAATGGCGGGGGGAAACACCGGGGAGCTGTTTTTT. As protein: CASSHPEMAGGNTGELFF.

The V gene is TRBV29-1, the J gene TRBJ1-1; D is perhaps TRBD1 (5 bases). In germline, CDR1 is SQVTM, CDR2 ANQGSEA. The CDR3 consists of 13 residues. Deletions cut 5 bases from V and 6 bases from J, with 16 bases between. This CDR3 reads CSVSKGRGAEAFF. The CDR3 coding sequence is TGCAGCGTTTCAAAGGGACGGGGGGCTGAAGCTTTCTTT.

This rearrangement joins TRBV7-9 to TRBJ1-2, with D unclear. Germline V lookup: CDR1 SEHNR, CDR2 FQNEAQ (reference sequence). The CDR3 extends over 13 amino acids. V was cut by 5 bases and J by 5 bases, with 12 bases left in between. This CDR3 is CASSPTASYGYTF. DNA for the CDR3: TGTGCCAGCAGCCCCACAGCTTCTTATGGCTACACCTTC.

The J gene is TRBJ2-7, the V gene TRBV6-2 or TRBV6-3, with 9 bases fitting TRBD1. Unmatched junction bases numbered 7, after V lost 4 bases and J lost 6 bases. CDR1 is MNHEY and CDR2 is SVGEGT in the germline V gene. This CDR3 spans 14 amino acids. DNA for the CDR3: TGTGCCAGCAGTTTCCGACAGGGGGTACGCGAGCAGTACTTC. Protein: CASSFRQGVREQYF.

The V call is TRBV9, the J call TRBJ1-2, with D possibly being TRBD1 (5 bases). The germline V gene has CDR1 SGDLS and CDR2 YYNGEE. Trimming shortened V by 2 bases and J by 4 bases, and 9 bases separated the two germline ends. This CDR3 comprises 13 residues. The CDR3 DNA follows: TGTGCCAGCAGCGTGACAGTTTCCTATGGCTACACCTTC. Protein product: CASSVTVSYGYTF.

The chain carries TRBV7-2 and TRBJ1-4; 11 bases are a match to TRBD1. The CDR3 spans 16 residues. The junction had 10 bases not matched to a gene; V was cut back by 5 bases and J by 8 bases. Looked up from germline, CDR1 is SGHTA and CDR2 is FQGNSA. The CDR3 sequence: CASSPTSGTGGEKLFF. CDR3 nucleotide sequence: TGTGCCAGCAGCCCGACATCGGGGACAGGGGGAGAAAAACTGTTTTTT.

The CDR3 is CASSLETGTGELFF. CDR3 sequence (DNA): TGTGCCAGCAGCCTTGAGACAGGGACCGGGGAGCTGTTTTTT. The J gene is TRBJ2-2, the V gene TRBV9, with 7 bases aligning to TRBD1. V lost 4 bases to trimming and J lost 5 bases; unmatched junction nucleotides: 5. The CDR3 length is 14 residues. CDR1 is SGDLS, CDR2 YYNGEE, per germline.

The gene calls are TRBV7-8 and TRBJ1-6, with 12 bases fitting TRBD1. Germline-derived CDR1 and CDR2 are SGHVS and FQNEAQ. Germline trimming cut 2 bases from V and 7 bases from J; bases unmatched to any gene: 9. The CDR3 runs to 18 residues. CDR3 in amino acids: CASSLPGTGGAGNSPLHF. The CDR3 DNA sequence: TGTGCCAGCAGCTTACCTGGGACAGGGGGCGCGGGGAATTCACCCCTCCACTTT.

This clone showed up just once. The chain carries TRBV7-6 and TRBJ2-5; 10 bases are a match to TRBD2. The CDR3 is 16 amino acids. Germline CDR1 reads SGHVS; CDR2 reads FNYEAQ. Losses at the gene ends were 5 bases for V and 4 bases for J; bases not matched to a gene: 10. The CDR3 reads CASSLSGLAHGETQYF. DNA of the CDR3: TGTGCCAGCAGCCTCTCGGGACTAGCGCACGGAGAGACCCAGTACTTC.

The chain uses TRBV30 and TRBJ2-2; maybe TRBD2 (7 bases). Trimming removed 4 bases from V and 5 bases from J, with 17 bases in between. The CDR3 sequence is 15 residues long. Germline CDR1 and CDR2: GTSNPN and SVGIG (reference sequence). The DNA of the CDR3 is TGTGCCTGGAAATGGGGGGGGCCGGGAACCGGGGAGCTGTTTTTT. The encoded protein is CAWKWGGPGTGELFF.

The CDR3 is CASRKQKTGAQEQFF. CDR3 in DNA: TGTGCCAGTAGAAAACAAAAAACAGGGGCCCAGGAGCAGTTCTTC. This chain links TRBV19 with TRBJ2-1; 7 positions match TRBD1. V lost 6 bases and J lost 10; bases outside the gene matches: 15. Germline V CDR1 and CDR2: LNHDA, SQIVND (reference sequence). The CDR3 spans 15 residues.

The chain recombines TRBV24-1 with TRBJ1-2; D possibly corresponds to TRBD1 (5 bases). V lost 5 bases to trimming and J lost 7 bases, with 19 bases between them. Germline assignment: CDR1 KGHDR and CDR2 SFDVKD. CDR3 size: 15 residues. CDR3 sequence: CATSAKDTELGGYTF. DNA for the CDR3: TGTGCCACCAGTGCCAAGGACACGGAATTAGGTGGCTACACCTTC.

CDR3 sequence (DNA): TGTGCCAGCTCACGTGGGACAGGGGGAGAGACCCAGTACTTC. Its translation: CASSRGTGGETQYF. V and J are TRBV18 and TRBJ2-5; TRBD1 aligns across 11 bases. The CDR3 totals 14 residues. Germline values: CDR1 KGHSH, CDR2 LQKENI. V lost 4 bases to trimming and J lost 4 bases; unmatched junction nucleotides: 2.

The CDR3 coding sequence is TGTGCCAGCAGCGACCGGGGGAGGAACTACGAGCAGTACTTC. This sequence encodes CASSDRGRNYEQYF. This rearrangement joins TRBV13 to TRBJ2-7, with D possibly being TRBD2 (6 bases). Trimming left V 5 bases short and J 3 bases short, with 14 bases between. This CDR3 is built from 14 residues. Germline V gives CDR1 PRHDT, CDR2 FYEKMQ (reference sequence).

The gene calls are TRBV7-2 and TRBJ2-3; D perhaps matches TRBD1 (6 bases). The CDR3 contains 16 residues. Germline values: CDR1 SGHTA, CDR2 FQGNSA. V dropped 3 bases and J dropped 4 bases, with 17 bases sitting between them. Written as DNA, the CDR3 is TGTGCCAGCAGCTTGGGGCTTTTCAGGGGCGCAGATACGCAGTATTTT. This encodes CASSLGLFRGADTQYF.

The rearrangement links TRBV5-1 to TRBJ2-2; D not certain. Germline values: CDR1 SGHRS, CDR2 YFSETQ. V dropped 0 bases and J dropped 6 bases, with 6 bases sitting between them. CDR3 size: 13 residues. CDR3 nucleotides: TGCGCCAGCAGCTTGGAATTAGCCGGGGAGCTGTTTTTT. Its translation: CASSLELAGELFF.

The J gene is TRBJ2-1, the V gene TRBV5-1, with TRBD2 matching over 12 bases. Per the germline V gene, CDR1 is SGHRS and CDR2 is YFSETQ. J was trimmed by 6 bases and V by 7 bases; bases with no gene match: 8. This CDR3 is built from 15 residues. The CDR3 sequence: CASGLAGGQVNEQFF. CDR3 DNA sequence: TGCGCCAGCGGCCTAGCGGGAGGGCAGGTCAATGAGCAGTTCTTC.

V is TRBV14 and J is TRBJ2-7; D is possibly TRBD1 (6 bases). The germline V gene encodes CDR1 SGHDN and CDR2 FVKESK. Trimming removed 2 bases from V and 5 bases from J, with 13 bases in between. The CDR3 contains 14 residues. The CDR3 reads CASSQRHRVHEQYF. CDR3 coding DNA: TGTGCCAGCAGCCAAAGGCACAGGGTTCACGAGCAGTACTTC. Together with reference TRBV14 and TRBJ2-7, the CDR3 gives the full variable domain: EAGVTQFPSHSVIEKGQTVTLRCDPISGHDNLYWYRRVMGKEIKFLLHFVKESKQDESGMPNNRFLAERTGGTYSTLKVQPAELEDSGVYFCASSQRHRVHEQYFGPGTRLTVT.

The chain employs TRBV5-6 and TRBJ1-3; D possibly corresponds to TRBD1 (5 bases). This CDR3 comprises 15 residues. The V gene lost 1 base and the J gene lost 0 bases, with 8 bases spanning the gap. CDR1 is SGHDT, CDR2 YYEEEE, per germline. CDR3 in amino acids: CASSLRGASGNTIYF. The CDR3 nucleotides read TGTGCCAGCAGCTTGAGGGGCGCCTCTGGAAACACCATATATTTT.

The CDR3 DNA follows: TGTGCCAGCAGCCCACAACTAGCGGGGGACCTAATGTATCCCAATGAGCAGTTCTTC. Its translation is CASSPQLAGDLMYPNEQFF. The chain recombines TRBV7-6 with TRBJ2-1, with 11 bases lining up with TRBD2. The CDR3 runs 19 residues. Germline-derived CDR1 and CDR2 are SGHVS and FNYEAQ. V trimming: 5 bases; J trimming: 6 bases; junction bases outside the gene matches: 18. Filled out from reference TRBV7-6 and TRBJ2-1, the complete variable domain reads GAGVSQSPRYKVTKRGQDVALRCDPISGHVSLYWYRQALGQGPEFLTYFNYEAQQDKSGLPNDRFSAERPEGSISTLTIQRTEQRDSAMYRCASSPQLAGDLMYPNEQFFGPGTRLTVL.